This T cell receptor (beta chain) was retrieved from a study of blood T cell repertoires in COVID-19. About the study: Acute-phase and convalescent COVID-19 samples originated in the United States, Italy and Spain. Sample material is recorded as cDNA or gDNA derived from T cells, B-cell-depleted T cells, or PBMCs.

This CDR3 comprises 15 residues. Germline-derived CDR1 and CDR2 are SGHTA and FQGNSA. Trimming shortened V by 10 bases and J by 1 base, and 18 bases separated the two germline ends. Authors' methods: Amplification from reference gene primers served as the basis for estimated nucleated cell counts. Generated by immunoSEQ multiplex PCR, the TCRdb table keeps only in-frame clones and is missing some. For V, J and clone size, that table is used; D and trimming come from the DNA. The sample carries 250,000 to 350,000 clones, approximately 90% recorded once. The chain links TRBV7-2 to TRBJ2-3, with TRBD2 as a possible D gene (7 bases). Sequences were obtained from peripheral blood. This receptor was identified in a woman between 55 and 75 years old with acute or convalescent COVID-19. The CDR3 DNA sequence: TGTGCCACCGGGCGGGCGGGGGCCCGCACAGATACGCAGTATTTT. Translating it yields CATGRAGARTDTQYF.